This TCR beta chain was sequenced in a study of T cells in localized non-small cell lung cancer (TCRdb year 2020). For the wider study: The study examined T cell repertoires in roughly 240 patients with early-stage NSCLC and compared tumors with uninvolved tumor-adjacent lungs. The cohort was made up of about 240 treatment-naive NSCLC patients whose localized lung tumors had been resected. A mean age of roughly 66 years was recorded for the NSCLC patients, of whom around 120 were male and 107 were female. Summary of the overall study and its limitations: Longer overall survival was associated with higher T cell density in blood, whereas shorter survival was associated with higher clonality in adjacent lung. Uninvolved tumor-adjacent lung showed the highest T cell clonality, higher than tumor, which suggests more focused antigenic responses in the uninvolved tumor-adjacent lung. Because multi-region tumor sequencing was not done, intratumor heterogeneity could not be ruled out. A median of around 57 of the top 100 tumor clones turned up in the paired uninvolved adjacent lung, and roughly 30 of those clones also ranked among the top 100 of that same adjacent lung. Because of the exploratory design, TCR variables were selected using unadjusted p-values without false-discovery rate correction.

At diagnosis, peripheral blood, uninvolved tumor-adjacent lung and tumor were collected and were preserved as a mix of fresh-frozen and FFPE material. For TCR repertoire profiling, blood samples were analyzed as peripheral blood mononuclear cells. Via the germline V gene, CDR1 is SGHVS and CDR2 FQNEAQ. V is reduced by 1 base and J by 1 base, leaving a spacing of 5 bases between them. The CDR3 numbers 14 residues from cysteine through phenylalanine. This entry keeps only the CDR3 DNA: 42 bases, framed from base 1. The immunoSEQ Assay was used to sequence TCR beta CDR3 regions from DNA. Per the authors' processing: T cell density was computed as TCR beta template counts normalized to usable DNA estimated by amplifying housekeeping genes. Richness was estimated using the preseqR package, with extrapolation to 400,000 templates for PBMC samples and to 120,000 templates for tissue samples. Clonality was defined as one minus Pielou's evenness. To identify tissue-enriched TCRs, differential abundance testing was run on productive amino-acid clonotypes with a minimum total count of 5 and an alpha of 0.1. The Jaccard Index and the Morisita Overlap Index were used to measure repertoire overlap between compartments. GLIPH grouped TCR beta CDR3s together with public tetramer-defined viral CDR3s, and a viral motif had to include at least three viral sequences and show V-gene enrichment. TCRdb's version of the immuneACCESS table is confined to in-frame rearrangements and falls short of the full clone set. An unresolved V gene accounts for under half of the shortfall where checked; the remainder is of unknown origin. V and J calls and clone size follow that table, whereas D and trimming were derived from the DNA. This sample comprises around 15,000 clones, around 84% of them detected only once. Clones ranked in the top ten supply approximately 23% of the sample.

With respect to this clone: Its antigen is still unknown. No base quality values were provided; no much bigger clone lies one nucleotide off.

The sequence was collected from a male donor aged 60 or older with stage I lung adenocarcinoma. This sequence uses TRBV7-8 and TRBJ1-3; the D gene lacks a confident call. The sequencing used peripheral blood, collected before any cancer treatment. The CDR3 is CASSLGVSGNTIYF. DNA sequence: TGTGCCAGCAGCTTAGGCGTATCTGGAAACACCATATATTTT.